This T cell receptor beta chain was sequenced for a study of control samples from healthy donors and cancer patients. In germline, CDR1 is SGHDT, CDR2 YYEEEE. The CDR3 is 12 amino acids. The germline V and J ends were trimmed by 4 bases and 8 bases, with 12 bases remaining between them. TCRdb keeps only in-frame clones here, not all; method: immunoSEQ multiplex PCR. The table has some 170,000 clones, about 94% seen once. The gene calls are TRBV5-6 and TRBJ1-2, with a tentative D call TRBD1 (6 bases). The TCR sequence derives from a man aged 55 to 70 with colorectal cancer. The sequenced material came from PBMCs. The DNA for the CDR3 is TGTGCCAGCAGCACCGGACAGTTGGGCTACACCTTC. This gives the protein CASSTGQLGYTF.